The entry below gives a single T cell receptor beta chain sequence along with its context. Its antigen is still unknown. The germline CDR1 and CDR2 sequences are MRHNA and SNTAGT. V lost 0 bases and J lost 4; bases outside the gene matches: 6. This CDR3 has 16 amino acids. The sample belongs to a study of cytomegalovirus exposure and HLA in healthy donors. Regarding the study as a whole: Whilst most TCR sequences proved rare, a subset of public TCRs occurred across many donors. Earlier analysis found most TCR beta V segments productive about 90% or about 30% of the time. It is likely that the observed cluster of highly shared sequence variants was a sequencing artifact.

It was with 60 Vbeta and 13 Jbeta primers that the PCR ran. As handled by the study authors: A later analysis tallied tens of millions of unique TCR beta chains, 9 million to 12 million of them shared. Sequencing used immunoSEQ multiplex PCR; TCRdb keeps in-frame clones, though not all of them. The D gene and trimming were derived from the DNA, and the V and J assignments and clone size from that table. Of about 160,000 clones in the sample, around 83% were seen once. Specimen: PBMCs. The source of this sequence is a man aged 18 to 30 in good health and CMV-seropositive. V usage is TRBV6-4 and J usage is TRBJ1-2; 9 bases are a match to TRBD1. CDR3 sequence (DNA): TGTGCCAGCAGTGACTCCCATACAGGGGGCAGCTATGGCTACACCTTC. Its protein is CASSDSHTGGSYGYTF.